These T cell receptor beta chains were read from a single sample in a study of blood T cell repertoires in COVID-19. TCRdb's table, derived via immunoSEQ multiplex PCR, lists solely in-frame clones and lacks some. Of roughly 290,000 clones in the sample, around 90% are singletons; the top ten hold nearly 7%. Input material: peripheral blood. These receptors were obtained from a woman under 40 with COVID-19, enrolled during active disease. Both conserved end residues are part of each CDR3.

>TRBJ2-6|TRBV19
CASSISSGGSGANVLTF
>TRBJ2-5|TRBV27
CASRPGLAETQYF
>TRBJ2-5|TRBV27
CASRPTGTETQYF
>TRBJ2-1|TRBV12-3/TRBV12-4
CASSFQGNEQFF
>TRBJ1-4|TRBV9
CASSVGQGTNEKLFF
>TRBJ2-7|TRBV25-1
CASSEEEGSYEQYF
>TRBJ1-4|TRBV28
CASSPSTGGGEKLFF
>TRBJ2-7|TRBV5-1
CASSEASGYEQYF
>TRBJ2-1|TRBV27
CASRSLGVSSYNEQFF
>TRBJ1-4|TRBV19
CASTKGLRRATNEKLFF
>TRBJ2-5|TRBV24-1
CATSDPQGGLAGQETQYF
>TRBJ1-5|TRBV19
CASSTTPDSRNQPQHF
>TRBJ1-1|TRBV4-1
CASLDSAGTEAFF
>TRBJ2-7|TRBV7-9
CASSLSRQGALWYF
>TRBJ1-2|TRBV12-3/TRBV12-4
CASSPMGASLHTF
>TRBJ2-7|TRBV28
CASITGPYEQYF
>TRBJ1-5|TRBV30
CAWTYQGGNQPQHF
>TRBJ2-7|TRBV10-1
CASAPRQVPQYF
>TRBJ2-2|TRBV7-9
CASRLTGTGELFF
>TRBJ1-2|TRBV6-5
CASSFAGPFGYTF
>TRBJ1-5|TRBV18
CASSPTAQPQHF
>TRBJ1-1|TRBV7-2
CASSLVGDRYTEAFF
>TRBJ2-7|TRBV19
CASSQTSGRIHEQYF
>TRBJ2-7|TRBV5-6
CASSLSGGEQYF
>TRBJ2-7|TRBV6-5
CASSYREKGYEQYF
>TRBJ1-1|TRBV2
CASSGSRLRTEAFF
>TRBJ2-7|TRBV10-3
CAISPGGGGTTYEQYF
>TRBJ2-5|TRBV5-6
CASRLTSGEETQYF
>TRBJ2-1|TRBV27
CASSFEGLAYNEQFF
>TRBJ2-1|TRBV6-4
CASRGTSGRNEQFF
>TRBJ2-1|TRBV28
CASSITGLFLSEQFF
>TRBJ1-1|TRBV7-2
CASSRGTGFPIMNTEAFF
>TRBJ2-2|TRBV30
CAWKSTSGSTGELFF
>TRBJ2-3|TRBV30
CAWSVGATPDTQYF
>TRBJ2-2|TRBV5-1
CASSLARVAGSAGELFF
>TRBJ1-3|TRBV10-3
CAIRDRDRGTSGNTIYF
>TRBJ1-3|TRBV4-1
CASSQRASGNTIYF
>TRBJ2-7|TRBV10-3
CAISLLGLAGNEQYF
>TRBJ1-5|TRBV7-9
CASSLDPGGGQPQHF
>TRBJ1-6|TRBV23-1
CASTTTWGLNSPLHF
>TRBJ1-2|TRBV6-7
CASREHYGYTF
>TRBJ1-1|TRBV4-1
CASSPWTGGITEAFF
>TRBJ2-7|TRBV7-9
CASSPGTGSYEQYF
>TRBJ1-5|TRBV15
CATSRAKGLSNQPQHF
>TRBJ1-1|TRBV6-5
CASSLSLGMNTEAFF
>TRBJ1-2|TRBV19
CASSNPRSYGYTF
>TRBJ1-2|TRBV5-1
CASSQGGPLNYGYTF
>TRBJ2-3|TRBV24-1
CATSRADTQYF